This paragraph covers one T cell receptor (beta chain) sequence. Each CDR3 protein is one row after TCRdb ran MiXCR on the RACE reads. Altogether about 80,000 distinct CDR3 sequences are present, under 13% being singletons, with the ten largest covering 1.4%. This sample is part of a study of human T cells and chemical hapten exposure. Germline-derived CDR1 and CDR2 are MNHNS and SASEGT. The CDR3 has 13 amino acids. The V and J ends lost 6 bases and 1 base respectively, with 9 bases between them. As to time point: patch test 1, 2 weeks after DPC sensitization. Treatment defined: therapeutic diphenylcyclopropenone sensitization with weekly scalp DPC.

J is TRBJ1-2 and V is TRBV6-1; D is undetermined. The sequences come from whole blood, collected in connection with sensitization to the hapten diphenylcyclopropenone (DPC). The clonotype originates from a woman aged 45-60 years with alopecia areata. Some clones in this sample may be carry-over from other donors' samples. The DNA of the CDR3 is TGTGCCAGCAGGGAGACTCTTAACTATGGCTACACCTTC. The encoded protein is CASRETLNYGYTF.